This T cell receptor (beta chain) was profiled in a study of T cells in Graves' hyperthyroidism and ophthalmopathy. The study's findings and limits: Blood also showed most of the thyroid clonotypes that were expanded above 0.001. In the analysis, a 13 V-J model separated ophthalmopathy from stable hyperthyroidism.

For ophthalmopathy patients, the Clinical Activity Score was at least 3 and the NOSPECS grade at least 4; duration was under 3 months. About 10 ml of fresh peripheral blood supplied the PBMCs. This clonotype was recorded a few times. Its antigen remains unknown. Trimming cost V 1 base and J 1 base, with 8 bases left between them. This CDR3 is built from 14 residues. Germline CDR1 and CDR2: LNHDA and SQIVND (reference sequence). Amplified regions were TCR beta CDR3 sequences from RNA transcripts. The TCR CDR3 first-round RT-PCR relied on the HTBI primer set. TCRdb processed the multiplex PCR reads anew with MiXCR; each CDR3 protein has one entry. The sample holds about 400,000 distinct CDR3 sequences; around 15% are singletons and the top ten take 25% to 30%.

The TCR was taken from a man aged 45-65 years with Graves' ophthalmopathy. The sequenced material came from blood. The chain couples TRBV19 to TRBJ2-7, with D unresolved. The CDR3 coding sequence is TGTGCCAGTAGTATAGTGGCCGCATCCTACGAGCAGTACTTC. Amino acid sequence: CASSIVAASYEQYF.